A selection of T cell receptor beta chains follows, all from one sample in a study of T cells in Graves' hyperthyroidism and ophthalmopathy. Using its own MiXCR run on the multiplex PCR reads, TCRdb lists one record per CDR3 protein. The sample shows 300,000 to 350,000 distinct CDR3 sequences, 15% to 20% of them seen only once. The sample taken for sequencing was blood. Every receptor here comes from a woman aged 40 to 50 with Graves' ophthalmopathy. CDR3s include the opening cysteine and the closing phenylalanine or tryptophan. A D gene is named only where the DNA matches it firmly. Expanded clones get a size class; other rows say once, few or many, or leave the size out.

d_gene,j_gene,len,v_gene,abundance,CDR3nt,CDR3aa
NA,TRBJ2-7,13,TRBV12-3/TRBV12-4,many,TGTGCCAGCAGTTCCCCAGGGAGCTACGAGCAGTACTTC,CASSSPGSYEQYF
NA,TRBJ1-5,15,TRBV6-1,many,TGTGCCAGCAGTGAATCACAGGGCGGCAATCAGCCCCAGCATTTT,CASSESQGGNQPQHF
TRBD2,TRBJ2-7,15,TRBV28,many,TGTGCCAGCAGTAAAAGACTAGCGGGAGCCCCCGAGCAGTACTTC,CASSKRLAGAPEQYF
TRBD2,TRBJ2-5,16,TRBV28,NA,TGTGCCAGCAGTCCCCCCCGGGGCGGGGGGCAAGAGACCCAGTACTTC,CASSPPRGGGQETQYF
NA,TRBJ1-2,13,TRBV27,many,TGTGCCAGCAGTTTCCGGGGGGCGGGTGGCTACACCTTC,CASSFRGAGGYTF
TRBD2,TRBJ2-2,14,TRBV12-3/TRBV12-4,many,TGTGCCAGCAGTTTAGGGACTAGGACCGGGGAGCTGTTTTTT,CASSLGTRTGELFF
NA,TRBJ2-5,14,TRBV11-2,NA,TGTGCCAGCAGCTTAGATCGTCAGAGTGAGACCCAGTACTTC,CASSLDRQSETQYF
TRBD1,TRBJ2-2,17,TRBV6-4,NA,TGTGCCAGCAGTCCCGTTCCGGGACAGAGGACAACCGGGGAGCTGTTTTTT,CASSPVPGQRTTGELFF
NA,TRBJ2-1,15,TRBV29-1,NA,TGCAGCGTTGCGGATCGGGCCAGGGGTCGGTACGAGCAGTTCTTC,CSVADRARGRYEQFF
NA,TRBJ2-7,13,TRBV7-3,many,TGTGCCAGCAGCTTGACCACCGGGACTGAGCTCTACTTC,CASSLTTGTELYF